The 10 T cell receptor beta chains given below trace back to one sample, sequenced in a study of beta chain features in type 1 diabetes. Study-level points and caveats: There was a moderate but significant shortening of TCRB CDR3s in all four CD4+ subsets of Type 1 diabetes patients.

Isolated RNA was reverse transcribed in full, so expressed TCRB transcripts were sequenced. The repertoire was sequenced with immunoSEQ multiplex PCR; TCRdb's copy has only in-frame clones and lacks some. The sample has 200,000 to 250,000 clones; 11% to 15% are singletons. Their antigen targets remain unknown. The source material was naive CD4+ T cells from blood. The receptor source for this set is a man aged 25 to 40 with type 1 diabetes.

The rearrangement links TRBV19 to TRBJ1-2; D ambiguous. This CDR3 comprises 14 residues. The V and J ends lost 1 base and 6 bases respectively, with 12 bases between them. Germline CDR1 and CDR2: LNHDA and SQIVND (reference sequence). The CDR3 DNA follows: TGTGCCAGTAGTATAGTTGCGGCGTTCGATGGCTACACCTTC. Translated: CASSIVAAFDGYTF.

This chain connects TRBV6-6 to TRBJ2-2; 8 bases fit TRBD1. Germline trimming cut 10 bases from V and 1 base from J; bases unmatched to any gene: 5. From germline, CDR1 is MNHNY and CDR2 SVGAGI (reference sequence). CDR3 length equals 14 residues. CDR3 protein: CATKGQGNTGELFF. The CDR3 DNA follows: TGTGCCACAAAAGGACAGGGGAACACCGGGGAGCTGTTTTTT.

This chain joins TRBV27 and TRBJ2-7; 8 nucleotides agree with TRBD1. The CDR3 runs 15 residues. Germline values: CDR1 MNHEY, CDR2 SMNVEV (reference sequence). The V gene end was trimmed by 6 bases and the J gene end by 6 bases; junction bases not matched to a gene: 13. This chain's CDR3 is CASRKVVAGGVEQYF. CDR3 sequence (DNA): TGTGCCAGCAGAAAGGTCGTGGCAGGGGGCGTCGAGCAGTACTTC.

The table lists this clone with a few counts. The rearrangement links TRBV11-2 to TRBJ2-5; 14 bases are shared with TRBD2. The CDR3 loop spans 16 amino acids. Unmatched junction bases numbered 3, after V lost 5 bases and J lost 1 base. Germline assignment: CDR1 SGHAT and CDR2 FQNNGV. The CDR3 reads CASSAGLAGAQETQYF. The CDR3, as DNA: TGTGCCAGCAGCGCGGGACTAGCGGGGGCCCAAGAGACCCAGTACTTC.

This clone turned up a few times. The rearrangement uses TRBV7-9 and TRBJ2-3; 14 bases align to TRBD2. CDR3 length: 15 residues. With V trimmed by 8 bases and J by 4 bases, 5 bases remained unmatched. Germline V gives CDR1 SEHNR, CDR2 FQNEAQ (reference sequence). The CDR3 reads CASGSGLAGADTQYF. DNA for the CDR3: TGTGCCAGCGGATCGGGACTAGCGGGAGCAGATACGCAGTATTTT.

V and J are TRBV2 and TRBJ2-5; TRBD2 aligns across 12 bases. The DNA end favors TRBJ2-7, so the J call may be wrong. CDR3 size: 19 residues. Germline V gene data show CDR1 as SNHLY and CDR2 as FYNNEI. CDR3 residues: CASSEARSLAGGPPYEQYF. The CDR3 DNA reads as TGTGCCAGCAGTGAAGCGCGATCTCTAGCGGGGGGGCCTCCATACGAGCAGTACTTC.

This clone was observed a few times. V usage is TRBV2 and J usage is TRBJ1-1; TRBD1 aligns across 9 bases. Germline loops: CDR1 SNHLY, CDR2 FYNNEI. This CDR3 is 14 amino acids long. The J segment lost 4 bases and the V segment lost 5 bases, leaving 5 bases of the junction unmatched. CDR3 sequence (DNA): TGTGCCAGCAGTCAAACAGGGGGCGGCACTGAAGCTTTCTTT. It specifies CASSQTGGGTEAFF.

CDR3 region: CASSLGSQENIQYF. The CDR3 DNA sequence: TGCGCCAGCAGCTTGGGCAGCCAGGAAAACATTCAGTACTTC. V gene TRBV5-1 combines with J gene TRBJ2-4; D uncertain. Trimming cost V 0 bases and J 5 bases, with 9 bases left between them. This CDR3 region has 14 residues. Germline V gives CDR1 SGHRS, CDR2 YFSETQ.

The gene calls are TRBV5-1 and TRBJ2-7; 7 nucleotides match TRBD2. This CDR3 contains 13 residues. The germline gives CDR1 SGHRS, CDR2 YFSETQ. Trimming took 3 bases from V and 2 from J; bases not matched to a gene: 2. DNA of the CDR3: TGCGCCAGCAGCTCCGGGACTACCTACGAGCAGTACTTC. Translated, it gives CASSSGTTYEQYF.

This clone has a handful of counts. V and J are TRBV4-2 and TRBJ2-2; 8 bases match TRBD1. V lost 5 bases to trimming and J lost 4 bases; unmatched junction nucleotides: 6. The CDR3 runs to 15 residues. CDR1 and CDR2 (germline): LGHNA, YNFKEQ. The CDR3 DNA sequence: TGTGCCAGCAGCAAAGGGACAGGCTTCACCGGGGAGCTGTTTTTT. Protein sequence: CASSKGTGFTGELFF.